This T cell receptor beta chain was documented in a study of T cell responses to AZD1222 COVID-19 vaccine. Overall study results and limits: Baseline antibody screening turned up just five to seven seropositive AZD1222 recipients. Sampled repertoires all dated from after the peak T cell response. Among the donors, most were white British and more were female, and clonal diversity was possibly underestimated.

Details on this clone: Antigen specificity is unknown.

Sequencing was performed with immunoSEQ multiplex PCR; in TCRdb, only in-frame clones are kept and a portion is missing. The sample comprises 95,000 to 110,000 clones, roughly 92% of which are singletons, and 4.5% to 5% rests with the top ten. Trimming pared 3 bases from V and 6 bases from J, leaving 9 bases between. Germline V gene lookup returns CDR1 LNHDA and CDR2 SQIVND (reference sequence). The CDR3 is made up of 13 amino acids. Material: peripheral blood, obtained on day 0 of AZD1222 vaccination. The V gene is TRBV19, the J gene TRBJ2-1, with D tentatively TRBD2 (6 bases). This receptor was taken from an adult in good health. The CDR3 loop reads CASSMDYFNEQFF. In DNA, the CDR3 is TGTGCCAGTAGTATGGACTACTTCAATGAGCAGTTCTTC.